This entry describes one TCR beta chain. Antigen: not known. This record comes from a study of long-term antiretroviral therapy in people with HIV. This was the immunoSEQ v3.0 assay at survey level. TCRdb's copy holds only in-frame clones and misses some; the assay was immunoSEQ multiplex PCR. The top ten clones hold over 20% of a sample with around 16,000 clones, around 80% of them seen once. Germline V gives CDR1 SGHTA, CDR2 FQGNSA. The CDR3 sequence is 14 residues long. V dropped 5 bases and J dropped 6; count of bases not matched to a gene: 7. The study, taken as a whole, reports: Subsequent to ART, diversity was augmented yet persisted below that of transplant donor controls.

Sample: unsorted PBMCs, taken 2.1 years after starting antiretroviral therapy. This TCR was recovered from a man aged 40-49 years with HIV. The chain joins TRBV7-2 to TRBJ1-2, with TRBD1 matching 9 bases. CDR3 loop: CASSPTGTGHGYTF. CDR3 coding DNA: TGTGCCAGCAGCCCTACCGGGACAGGGCATGGCTACACCTTC.